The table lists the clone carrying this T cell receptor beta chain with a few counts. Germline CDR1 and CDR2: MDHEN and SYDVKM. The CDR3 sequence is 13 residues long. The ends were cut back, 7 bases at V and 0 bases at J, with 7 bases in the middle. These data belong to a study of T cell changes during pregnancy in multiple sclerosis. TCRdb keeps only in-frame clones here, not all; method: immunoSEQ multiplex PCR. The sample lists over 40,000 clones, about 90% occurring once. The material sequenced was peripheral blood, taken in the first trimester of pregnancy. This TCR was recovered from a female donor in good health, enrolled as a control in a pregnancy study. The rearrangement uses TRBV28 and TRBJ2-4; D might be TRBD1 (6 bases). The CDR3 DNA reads TGTGCCAGCAAGGGGGTAGCCAAAAACATTCAGTACTTC. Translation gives CASKGVAKNIQYF.